The 9 T cell receptor beta chains below come from one sample, sequenced in a study of blood T cell repertoires in COVID-19. Sequenced by immunoSEQ multiplex PCR; TCRdb stores in-frame clones only, minus some. The sample records some 80,000 clones, about four fifths being singletons. Specimen: peripheral blood. These receptor sequences come from a woman older than 75 with active or convalescent COVID-19.

The chain uses TRBV6-1 and TRBJ1-3, with 7 bases matching TRBD1. CDR1 is MNHNS and CDR2 is SASEGT in the germline V gene. There are 15 residues in the CDR3. J gave up 6 bases and V 5 bases, and 10 bases lay outside the gene matches. The CDR3 DNA is TGTGCCAGCAGTTTAACAGGGGCTCAGGAAAACACCATATATTTT. It yields the protein CASSLTGAQENTIYF.

The rearrangement uses TRBV6-5 and TRBJ1-5; TRBD1 might be the D (5 bases). In germline, CDR1 is MNHEY, CDR2 SVGAGI. The ends were cut back, 4 bases at V and 1 base at J, with 14 bases in the middle. This CDR3 is 16 amino acids long. The CDR3 spells CASSFKGVTSNQPQHF. The CDR3 coding sequence is TGTGCCAGCAGTTTTAAAGGGGTTACAAGCAATCAGCCCCAGCATTTT.

The chain joins TRBV5-6 to TRBJ1-3; tentative D call: TRBD1 (6 bases). CDR1 and CDR2 from the germline V gene are SGHDT and YYEEEE. The V and J ends lost 4 bases and 3 bases respectively, with 11 bases between them. The CDR3 is 14 amino acids. The CDR3 spells CASSTGIVGNTIYF. The CDR3 DNA sequence: TGTGCCAGCAGCACAGGGATCGTTGGAAACACCATATATTTT.

This CDR3 reads CASSETGTYGYTF. The CDR3 DNA sequence: TGCGCCAGCAGTGAGACAGGAACCTATGGCTACACCTTC. J is TRBJ1-2 and V is TRBV10-1; a weak D match, TRBD1 (5 bases). The ends were cut back, 2 bases at V and 4 bases at J, with 8 bases in the middle. The CDR3 contains 13 residues. CDR1 WNHNN and CDR2 SYGVQD come from the germline V gene (reference sequence).

This clone was recorded a few times. The chain uses TRBV28 and TRBJ2-5; no clear D. CDR1 and CDR2 from the germline V gene are MDHEN and SYDVKM. The CDR3 spans 12 residues. Trimming shortened V by 10 bases and J by 5 bases, and 14 bases separated the two germline ends. CDR3 DNA sequence: TGTGCCACCACTGTGGGCACCGAGACCCAGTACTTC. This encodes CATTVGTETQYF.

The rearrangement joins TRBV5-4 to TRBJ2-2; 7 nucleotides line up with TRBD1. The CDR3 is 14 amino acids. The junction had 4 bases not matched to a gene; V was cut back by 3 bases and J by 5 bases. Germline CDR1 and CDR2: SGHNT and YYREEE (reference sequence). CDR3 protein: CASSSPQGTGELFF. Here the CDR3 DNA reads TGTGCCAGCAGCTCCCCACAGGGGACCGGGGAGCTGTTTTTT.

V and J are TRBV29-1 and TRBJ1-5; D is unresolved. CDR3 size: 14 residues. V was pared by 7 bases and J by 3 bases, with 16 bases between. Germline CDR1 reads SQVTM; CDR2 reads ANQGSEA. Here the CDR3 DNA reads TGCAGCGCATCTGTGGGAGGTGACAATCAGCCCCAGCATTTT. This gives the protein CSASVGGDNQPQHF.

The chain is built from TRBV3-1 (or the pseudogene TRBV3-2) and TRBJ1-2; tentative D call: TRBD1 (5 bases). V was clipped by 0 bases and J by 5 bases, with 13 bases between them. The CDR3 consists of 15 residues. CDR1 is LGHDT and CDR2 is YNNKEL in the germline V gene (reference sequence). The CDR3 sequence is CASSQEPDGGYGYTF. CDR3 in DNA: TGTGCCAGCAGCCAAGAACCGGACGGGGGTTATGGCTACACCTTC.

The chain is built from TRBV2 and TRBJ2-2; D perhaps matches TRBD1 (5 bases). CDR1 is SNHLY and CDR2 is FYNNEI in the germline V gene. Trimming took off 6 bases at V and 0 bases at J, with 5 bases between the two ends. This CDR3 region has 13 residues. The CDR3 nucleotides are TGTGCCAGCAGGACAGCGAACACCGGGGAGCTGTTTTTT. Its protein is CASRTANTGELFF.